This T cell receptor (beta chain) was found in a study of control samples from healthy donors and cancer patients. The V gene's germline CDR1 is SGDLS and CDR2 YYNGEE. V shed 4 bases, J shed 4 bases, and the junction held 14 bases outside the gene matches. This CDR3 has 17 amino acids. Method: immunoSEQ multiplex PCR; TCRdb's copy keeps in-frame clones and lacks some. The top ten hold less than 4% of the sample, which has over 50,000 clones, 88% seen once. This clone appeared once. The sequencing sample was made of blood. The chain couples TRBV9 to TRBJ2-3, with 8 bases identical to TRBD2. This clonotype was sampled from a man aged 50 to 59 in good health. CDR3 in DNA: TGTGCCAGCAGCCGATGGTCTGAGAGCGGGAGCTCAGATACGCAGTATTTT. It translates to CASSRWSESGSSDTQYF.